Below are 3 T cell receptor beta chains sequenced from a single sample in a study of human T cells and chemical hapten exposure. Time point here: patch test 2, 6 weeks after DPC sensitization. Indicated treatment: therapeutic diphenylcyclopropenone sensitization with weekly scalp DPC. TCRdb passed the RACE reads through MiXCR, listing each CDR3 protein once. This table holds approximately 91,000 distinct CDR3 sequences, 11% found once. The input for sequencing was whole blood, taken in connection with sensitization to the hapten diphenylcyclopropenone (DPC). These TCRs come from a young man with alopecia areata. Some clones in this sample may be carry-over from other donors' samples.

V usage is TRBV2 and J usage is TRBJ2-3; D could derive from TRBD1 or TRBD2 (5 bases each). Germline CDR1 reads SNHLY; CDR2 reads FYNNEI. This CDR3 spans 15 amino acids. V gave up 3 bases and J gave up 1 base, with 11 bases separating them. The CDR3 is CASSEWGTRTDTQYF. CDR3 DNA: TGTGCCAGCAGTGAGTGGGGGACCCGCACAGATACGCAGTATTTT.

This clonotype was detected a few times. This may come from a read error, since a much larger clone is one base off. The chain is built from TRBV6-2 or TRBV6-3 and TRBJ2-2; 10 nucleotides match TRBD1. Germline V gives CDR1 MNHEY, CDR2 SVGEGT. This CDR3 has 15 amino acids. V trimming: 5 bases; J trimming: 7 bases; junction bases outside the gene matches: 7. The CDR3 DNA reads TGTGCCAGCAGTGGCGACAGGGGGCACATCGGGGAGCTGTTTTTT. This translates into CASSGDRGHIGELFF.

This clonotype was seen ten or more times. V and J are TRBV7-3 and TRBJ2-5, with 10 positions matching TRBD1. The CDR3 extends over 15 amino acids. Germline CDR1 reads SGHTA; CDR2 reads FQGTGA. Trimming at V came to 0 bases and at J to 5 bases, leaving 3 bases not matched to a gene. The CDR3 DNA reads as TGTGCCAGCAGCTTAACCGGGACAGGGGCGGAGACCCAGTACTTC. It translates to CASSLTGTGAETQYF.